This T cell receptor beta chain is from a study of CD8+ T cells in alopecia areata. Study-wide results and limits: Compared with normal scalp, lesional scalp had higher clonality and more expanded CD8+ clones.

As concerns this clone: Its antigen is not identified.

Germline V CDR1 and CDR2: MNHEY, SMNVEV (reference sequence). The ends lost 5 bases at V and 4 bases at J; junction bases unmatched: 10. The CDR3 spans 15 residues. The sequencing template was cDNA reverse transcribed from extracted RNA. Sequenced by immunoSEQ multiplex PCR; TCRdb stores in-frame clones only, minus some. This table has 200,000 or so clones, more than 55% appearing once. Investigators sorted PBMCs to obtain both CD4+ and CD8+ T cells. The sample was CD8+ T cells sorted from blood. The chain joins TRBV27 to TRBJ1-2; 7 bases align to TRBD1. This sequence originates from a human donor in good health. The CDR3 region is CASSPGLDRSYGYTF. In DNA, the CDR3 is TGTGCCAGCAGTCCCGGATTGGACAGGTCCTATGGCTACACCTTC.